Included here is one T cell receptor (beta chain) sequence, with context. Its antigen is currently unknown. The source of the sample is a study of T cells in Graves' hyperthyroidism and ophthalmopathy. Study-level findings and limits: Onset of ophthalmopathy came a median roughly 6.5 months after the model predicted it.

Amplified TCR beta CDR3 regions came from RNA transcripts. Researchers ran a first-round RT-PCR on the TCR CDR3 using the HTBI primer set. TCRdb re-derived calls from the multiplex PCR reads in MiXCR, one entry per CDR3 protein. The sample records approximately 700,000 distinct CDR3 sequences, about 17% being singletons. The source of the PBMCs was 10 ml of fresh peripheral blood. Germline V gives CDR1 MGHRA, CDR2 YSYEKL. CDR3 length: 15 residues. Trimming cost V 2 bases and J 2 bases; bases outside gene matches: 6. Sequences were obtained from blood. The chain is built from TRBV4-1 and TRBJ2-7, with TRBD1 matching 7 bases. This TCR was recovered from a man between 18 and 29 years old with Graves' hyperthyroidism. The CDR3 loop reads CASSQQDRSPYEQYF. The CDR3, as DNA: TGCGCCAGCAGCCAACAGGACAGGTCCCCCTACGAGCAGTACTTC.